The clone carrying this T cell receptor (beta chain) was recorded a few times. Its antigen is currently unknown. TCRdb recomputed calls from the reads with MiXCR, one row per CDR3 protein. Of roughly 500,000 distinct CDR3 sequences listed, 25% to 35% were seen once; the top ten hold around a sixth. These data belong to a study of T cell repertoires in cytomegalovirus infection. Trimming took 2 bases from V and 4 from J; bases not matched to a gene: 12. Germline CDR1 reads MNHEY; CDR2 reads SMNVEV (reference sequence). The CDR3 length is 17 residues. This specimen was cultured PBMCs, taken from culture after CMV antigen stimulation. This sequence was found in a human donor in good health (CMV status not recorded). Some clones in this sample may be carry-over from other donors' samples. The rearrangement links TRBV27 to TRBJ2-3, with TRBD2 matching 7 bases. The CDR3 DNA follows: TGTGCCAGCAGTTTAATTCAGGTGGGAGGGCCGGCAGATACGCAGTATTTT. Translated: CASSLIQVGGPADTQYF.